Included here is one TCR beta chain sequence, with context. The PCR employed 60 Vbeta primers together with 13 Jbeta primers. This table comes from immunoSEQ multiplex PCR, and its TCRdb copy is limited to in-frame clones, with some not included. The sample contains roughly 160,000 clones, almost 80% of which appear only once. The record originates from a study of cytomegalovirus exposure and HLA in healthy donors. The sample was PBMCs. This receptor was taken from a man in his forties or fifties in good health and CMV-seropositive.

Here the CDR3 DNA reads TGTGCCAGCAGCCCGGGGGGGCGGAACACTGAAGCTTTCTTT. Its translation: CASSPGGRNTEAFF. The V gene is TRBV5-4, the J gene TRBJ1-1; D is possibly TRBD1 (6 bases). Germline V lookup: CDR1 SGHNT, CDR2 YYREEE (reference sequence). This CDR3 comprises 14 residues. Trimming pared 4 bases from V and 1 base from J, leaving 11 bases between.